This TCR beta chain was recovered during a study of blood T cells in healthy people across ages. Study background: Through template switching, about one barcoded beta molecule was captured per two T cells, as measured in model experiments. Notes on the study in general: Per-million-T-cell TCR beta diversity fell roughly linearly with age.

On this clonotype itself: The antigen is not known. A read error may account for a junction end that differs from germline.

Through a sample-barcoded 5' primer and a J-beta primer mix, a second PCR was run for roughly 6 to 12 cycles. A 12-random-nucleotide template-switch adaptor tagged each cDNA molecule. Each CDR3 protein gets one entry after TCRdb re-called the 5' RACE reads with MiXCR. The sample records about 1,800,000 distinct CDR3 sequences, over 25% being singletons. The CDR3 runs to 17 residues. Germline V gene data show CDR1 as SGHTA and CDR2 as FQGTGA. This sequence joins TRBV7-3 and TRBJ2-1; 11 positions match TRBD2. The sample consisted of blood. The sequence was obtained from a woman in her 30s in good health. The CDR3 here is CDSSLASGGFIYNEQFF. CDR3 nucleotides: TGTGACAGCAGCTTGGCTAGCGGGGGGTTTATTTACAATGAGCAGTTCTTC.